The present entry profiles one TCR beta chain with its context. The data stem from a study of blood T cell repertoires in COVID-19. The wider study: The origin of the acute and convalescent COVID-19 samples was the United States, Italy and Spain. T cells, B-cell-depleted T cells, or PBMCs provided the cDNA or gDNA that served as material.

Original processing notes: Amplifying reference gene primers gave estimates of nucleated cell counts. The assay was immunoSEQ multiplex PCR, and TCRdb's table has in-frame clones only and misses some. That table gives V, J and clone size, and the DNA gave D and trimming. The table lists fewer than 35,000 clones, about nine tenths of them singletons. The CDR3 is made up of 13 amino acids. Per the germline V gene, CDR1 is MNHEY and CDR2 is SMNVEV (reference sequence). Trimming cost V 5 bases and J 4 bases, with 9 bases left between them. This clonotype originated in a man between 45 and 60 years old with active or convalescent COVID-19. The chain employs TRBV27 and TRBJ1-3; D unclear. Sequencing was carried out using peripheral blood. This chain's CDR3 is CASSPDTGNTIYF. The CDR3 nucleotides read TGTGCCAGCAGTCCAGACACCGGAAACACCATATATTTT.